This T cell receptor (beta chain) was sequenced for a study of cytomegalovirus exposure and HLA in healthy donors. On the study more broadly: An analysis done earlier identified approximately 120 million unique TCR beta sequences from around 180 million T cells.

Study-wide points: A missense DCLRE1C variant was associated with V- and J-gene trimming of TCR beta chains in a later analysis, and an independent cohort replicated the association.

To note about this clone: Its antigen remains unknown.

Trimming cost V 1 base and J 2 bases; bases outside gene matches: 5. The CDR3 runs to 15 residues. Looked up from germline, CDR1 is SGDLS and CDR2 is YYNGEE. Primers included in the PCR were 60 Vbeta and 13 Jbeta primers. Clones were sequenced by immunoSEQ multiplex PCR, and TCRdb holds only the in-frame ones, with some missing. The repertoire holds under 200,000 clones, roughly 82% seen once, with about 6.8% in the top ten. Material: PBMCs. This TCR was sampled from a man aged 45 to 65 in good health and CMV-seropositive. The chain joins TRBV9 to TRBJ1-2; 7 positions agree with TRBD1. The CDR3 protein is CASSVNGQANYGYTF. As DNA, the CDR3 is TGTGCCAGCAGCGTAAACGGACAGGCCAACTATGGCTACACCTTC.